The 32 T cell receptor beta chains listed next were all sequenced from one sample in a study of blood T cell repertoires in COVID-19. Produced via immunoSEQ multiplex PCR; TCRdb's table is partial and in-frame only. The data contain a few hundred thousand clones, around 92% of them singletons. Material for sequencing was peripheral blood. The receptors shown here come from a man aged 18 to 29 who had recovered from COVID-19.

This rearrangement joins TRBV5-1 to TRBJ2-2; the match to TRBD2 covers 7 bases. Germline-derived CDR1 and CDR2 are SGHRS and YFSETQ. J was trimmed by 3 bases and V by 6 bases; bases with no gene match: 8. This CDR3 contains 15 residues. DNA for the CDR3: TGCGCCAGCACCGTTCGAGGGAGGGACACCGGGGAGCTGTTTTTT. Protein sequence: CASTVRGRDTGELFF.

Of note for this clone: Other DNA sequences in the same sample also yield this CDR3. The chain recombines TRBV18 with TRBJ2-5, with unresolved D. V was clipped by 3 bases and J by 5 bases, with 4 bases between them. The CDR3 has 11 amino acids. From germline, CDR1 is KGHSH and CDR2 LQKENI. CDR3: CASSPEETQYF. The CDR3, as DNA: TGTGCCAGCTCACCGGAGGAGACCCAGTACTTC.

The rearrangement uses TRBV19 and TRBJ1-2; D is uncertain. CDR3 length: 12 amino acids. Germline CDR1 LNHDA, CDR2 SQIVND (reference sequence). V was cut by 6 bases and J by 6 bases, with 11 bases left in between. CDR3 DNA sequence: TGTGCCAGTAGCTCGACAAGCCATGGCTACACCTTC. This encodes CASSSTSHGYTF.

The CDR3, as DNA: TGCAGTGCTAGTCTCGCAGTCCAGGGGGCTAATGAAAAACTGTTTTTT. Its protein is CSASLAVQGANEKLFF. The gene calls are TRBV20-1 and TRBJ1-4, with 7 bases fitting TRBD1. Losses at the gene ends were 3 bases for V and 3 bases for J; bases not matched to a gene: 10. This CDR3 has 16 amino acids. Germline loops: CDR1 DFQATT, CDR2 SNEGSKA (reference sequence).

This rearrangement joins TRBV5-6 to TRBJ1-3; D is ambiguous. V lost 5 bases and J 4 bases, leaving 13 bases between the germline ends. The CDR3 contains 14 residues. Germline CDR1 reads SGHDT; CDR2 reads YYEEEE. CDR3 in amino acids: CASRLRGPGNTIYF. The CDR3 DNA follows: TGTGCCAGCAGATTGAGAGGGCCCGGAAACACCATATATTTT.

The chain couples TRBV6-2 or TRBV6-3 to TRBJ2-1; 7 nucleotides match TRBD2. In germline, CDR1 is MNHEY, CDR2 SVGEGT. V lost 2 bases and J lost 7; bases outside the gene matches: 8. The CDR3 sequence is 15 residues long. CDR3 amino acids: CASSYVSSGGNEQFF. CDR3 nucleotides: TGTGCCAGCAGTTACGTGTCTAGCGGCGGGAATGAGCAGTTCTTC.

This clone was found a few times. V is TRBV4-3 and J is TRBJ1-1, with D uncertain. The V gene lost 1 base and the J gene lost 2 bases, with 8 bases spanning the gap. From germline, CDR1 is LGHNA and CDR2 YSLEER. The CDR3 totals 14 residues. The CDR3 protein is CASSQGTANTEAFF. For the CDR3, the DNA is TGCGCCAGCAGCCAAGGTACAGCTAACACTGAAGCTTTCTTT.

Only one count was recorded for this clone. The chain has TRBV7-9 and TRBJ2-1; 9 bases are a match to TRBD2. The CDR3 sequence is 15 residues long. Germline assignment: CDR1 SEHNR and CDR2 FQNEAQ (reference sequence). V was clipped by 7 bases and J by 6 bases; unmatched bases: 10. CDR3 region: CASTKLSGGSNEQFF. CDR3 DNA: TGTGCCAGCACAAAACTAAGCGGGGGGTCCAATGAGCAGTTCTTC.

The chain combines TRBV28 with TRBJ2-1; 11 bases line up with TRBD1. The length of the CDR3 is 16 residues. Germline loops: CDR1 MDHEN, CDR2 SYDVKM. The junction had 7 bases not matched to a gene; V was cut back by 6 bases and J by 3 bases. The CDR3 DNA follows: TGTGCCAGCAGGGAGCCGGGACAGGGGGTCTACAATGAGCAGTTCTTC. It is translated as CASREPGQGVYNEQFF. Variable domain in full (rest from reference TRBV28 and TRBJ2-1): DVKVTQSSRYLVKRTGEKVFLECVQDMDHENMFWYRQDPGLGLRLIYFSYDVKMKEKGDIPEGYSVSREKKERFSLILESASTNQTSMYLCASREPGQGVYNEQFFGPGTRLTVL.

The V and J genes are TRBV13 and TRBJ2-7; D is uncertain. The V end lost 5 bases, the J end lost 0 bases, and 17 bases lay between the germline ends. The CDR3 has 16 residues. Germline lookup yields CDR1 PRHDT and CDR2 FYEKMQ (reference sequence). As DNA, the CDR3 is TGTGCCAGCAGCCATCAGACGGAGCATATCTCCTACGAGCAGTACTTC. It codes for CASSHQTEHISYEQYF. The full variable domain, rest sourced from reference TRBV13 and TRBJ2-7, is AAGVIQSPRHLIKEKRETATLKCYPIPRHDTVYWYQQGPGQDPQFLISFYEKMQSDKGSIPDRFSAQQFSDYHSELNMSSLELGDSALYFCASSHQTEHISYEQYFGPGTRLTVT.

The CDR3 loop is CASSPGLTEAFF. CDR3 nucleotides: TGTGCCAGTAGCCCGGGGTTGACTGAAGCTTTCTTT. The chain has TRBV19 and TRBJ1-1; D call uncertain. Germline assignment: CDR1 LNHDA and CDR2 SQIVND (reference sequence). Deletions cut 6 bases from V and 5 bases from J, with 10 bases between. CDR3 size: 12 residues.

V gene TRBV11-2 combines with J gene TRBJ2-3; TRBD2 matches at 7 bases. V dropped 5 bases and J dropped 2; count of bases not matched to a gene: 4. The CDR3 length is 14 residues. Germline V CDR1 and CDR2: SGHAT, FQNNGV. This chain's CDR3 is CASSRAGSTDTQYF. CDR3 coding DNA: TGTGCCAGCAGCCGAGCGGGGTCCACAGATACGCAGTATTTT.

In its sample, this clone was seen a few times. This chain joins TRBV7-2 and TRBJ2-1; TRBD1 might be the D (8 bases). The ends were cut back, 5 bases at V and 1 base at J, with 15 bases in the middle. The CDR3 sequence is 16 residues long. Germline lookup yields CDR1 SGHTA and CDR2 FQGNSA. In DNA form, the CDR3 reads TGTGCCAGCAGCGGACAGGGAGGGTTGTCCTACAATGAGCAGTTCTTC. It yields the protein CASSGQGGLSYNEQFF. The entire variable domain, with the rest obtained from reference TRBV7-2 and TRBJ2-1, is as follows: GAGVSQSPSNKVTEKGKDVELRCDPISGHTALYWYRQSLGQGLEFLIYFQGNSAPDKSGLPSDRFSAERTGGSVSTLTIQRTQQEDSAVYLCASSGQGGLSYNEQFFGPGTRLTVL.

The rearrangement links TRBV15 to TRBJ2-1, with 12 nucleotides matching TRBD2. The CDR3 runs to 15 residues. The V gene end was trimmed by 0 bases and the J gene end by 8 bases; junction bases not matched to a gene: 2. Per the germline V gene, CDR1 is LNHNV and CDR2 is YYDKDF (reference sequence). The CDR3 is CATSRDPSGGDEQFF. The CDR3 bases are TGTGCCACCAGCAGAGACCCTAGCGGGGGGGATGAGCAGTTCTTC. Together with reference TRBV15 and TRBJ2-1, the CDR3 gives the full variable domain: DAMVIQNPRYQVTQFGKPVTLSCSQTLNHNVMYWYQQKSSQAPKLLFHYYDKDFNNEADTPDNFQSRRPNTSFCFLDIRSPGLGDTAMYLCATSRDPSGGDEQFFGPGTRLTVL.

The V gene is TRBV5-1, the J gene TRBJ1-2, with TRBD1 identical over 8 bases. Trimming removed 3 bases from V and 6 bases from J; junction bases left unmatched: 10. In germline, CDR1 is SGHRS, CDR2 YFSETQ. CDR3 length equals 15 residues. The CDR3 DNA reads TGCGCCAGCAGCTGGGGTGGACAGGGCGAGGATGGCTACACCTTC. It specifies CASSWGGQGEDGYTF.

The rearrangement joins TRBV29-1 to TRBJ2-1; 7 bases align to TRBD2. The germline V gene encodes CDR1 SQVTM and CDR2 ANQGSEA. The CDR3 covers 14 residues. The CDR3 region has the DNA TGCAGTGCGATGTTGGAGCGGGATGACAATGAGCAGTTCTTC. The encoded protein is CSAMLERDDNEQFF.

This clone was seen just once. V gene TRBV6-5 combines with J gene TRBJ1-6; possible D gene TRBD1, 5 bases. CDR1 is MNHEY and CDR2 is SVGAGI in the germline V gene. The CDR3 totals 16 residues. V dropped 0 bases and J dropped 10 bases, with 16 bases sitting between them. CDR3 loop: CASSYSTQGLGSPLHF. CDR3 DNA: TGTGCCAGCAGTTACTCGACTCAGGGCCTAGGATCACCCCTCCACTTT.

The chain couples TRBV6-5 to TRBJ2-5; TRBD2 aligns across 8 bases. The V segment lost 8 bases and the J segment 5 bases; nucleotides outside the gene matches: 13. The CDR3 runs to 15 residues. Germline-derived CDR1 and CDR2 are MNHEY and SVGAGI. The DNA of the CDR3 is TGTGCCAGCCAACTAGCGGAATCCCTGGGGGAGACCCAGTACTTC. Its translation: CASQLAESLGETQYF.

V and J are TRBV4-3 and TRBJ1-4; TRBD1 agrees at 8 bases. The germline gives CDR1 LGHNA, CDR2 YSLEER. The V segment lost 1 base and the J segment 8 bases; nucleotides outside the gene matches: 15. The CDR3 totals 18 residues. The CDR3 sequence is CASSQAGLIGTGREKLFF. DNA of the CDR3: TGCGCCAGCAGCCAAGCAGGCCTTATCGGGACAGGTAGAGAAAAACTGTTTTTT.

This sequence joins TRBV4-1 and TRBJ1-5; a weak D match, TRBD1 (6 bases). There are 15 residues in the CDR3. The germline gives CDR1 MGHRA, CDR2 YSYEKL. Trimming took 4 bases from V and 4 from J, leaving 14 bases between them. The CDR3 region is CASSLTRGSNQPQHF. For the CDR3, the DNA is TGCGCCAGCAGCCTTACCAGGGGCTCAAATCAGCCCCAGCATTTT.

In regard to this clone: An end of the junction does not agree with germline; a read error may underlie this. This chain links TRBV7-7 with TRBJ2-2; 10 bases agree with TRBD1. This CDR3 spans 16 amino acids. Germline V gene lookup returns CDR1 SSHAT and CDR2 FNYEAQ (reference sequence). The chain's CDR3 is CASSLGQGANTGELFF. DNA of the CDR3: TGTGCTAGCAGCTTAGGACAGGGGGCGAACACCGGGGAGCTGTTTTTT.

The chain employs TRBV5-4 and TRBJ2-3; TRBD2 matches at 8 bases. J lost 0 bases, V lost 4 bases, and 16 bases had no gene match. Germline V gene sequence: CDR1 SGHNT, CDR2 YYREEE (reference sequence). This CDR3 is built from 19 residues. CDR3 protein: CASSPGGAGGRISTDTQYF. CDR3 coding DNA: TGTGCCAGCAGCCCGGGGGGCGCGGGAGGCAGGATTAGCACAGATACGCAGTATTTT.

The V call is TRBV27, the J call TRBJ1-1, with 8 bases matching TRBD1. The CDR3 is 18 amino acids. The trim removed 2 bases at V and 0 bases at J, leaving 11 bases unmatched. Germline assignment: CDR1 MNHEY and CDR2 SMNVEV (reference sequence). Here the CDR3 reads CASSLIPGQVNMNTEAFF. The CDR3 bases are TGTGCCAGCAGTTTAATTCCGGGACAGGTGAACATGAACACTGAAGCTTTCTTT.

The chain links TRBV29-1 to TRBJ2-7, with D tentatively TRBD1 (5 bases). Germline values: CDR1 SQVTM, CDR2 ANQGSEA. The CDR3 length is 14 residues. The germline V and J ends were trimmed by 6 bases and 0 bases, with 15 bases remaining between them. Here the CDR3 DNA reads TGCAGCGTAGAGGACATGACAAACTCCTACGAGCAGTACTTC. This gives the protein CSVEDMTNSYEQYF.

The table lists this clone with a count of one. The chain carries TRBV18 and TRBJ1-1, with 10 bases fitting TRBD1. With V trimmed by 6 bases and J by 5 bases, 9 bases remained unmatched. This CDR3 is built from 15 residues. From germline, CDR1 is KGHSH and CDR2 LQKENI. In DNA, the CDR3 is TGTGCCAGCTCTCCCTCGGACAGGGGGAGGACTGAAGCTTTCTTT. Translated, it gives CASSPSDRGRTEAFF.

This clone has only one observation. CDR3 coding DNA: TGTGCCAGCAGCCAAGTCCCAATGGCGGGCAATCAGCCCCAGCATTTT. This gives the protein CASSQVPMAGNQPQHF. This rearrangement joins TRBV3-1 (or the pseudogene TRBV3-2) to TRBJ1-5; D is uncertain. This CDR3 has 16 amino acids. The V end was cut by 1 base, the J end by 2 bases, with 12 bases between. The V gene's germline CDR1 is LGHDT and CDR2 YNNKEL (reference sequence).

The rearrangement links TRBV13 to TRBJ1-5; a possible D gene is TRBD1 (5 bases). Trimming removed 5 bases from V and 4 bases from J, with 9 bases in between. CDR1 is PRHDT, CDR2 FYEKMQ, per germline (reference sequence). The CDR3 contains 13 residues. The CDR3 coding sequence is TGTGCCAGCAGCCCTGGGGGGAATCAGCCCCAGCATTTT. The encoded protein is CASSPGGNQPQHF.

This chain connects TRBV19 to TRBJ1-5, with D uncertain. CDR3 size: 15 residues. Per the germline V gene, CDR1 is LNHDA and CDR2 is SQIVND (reference sequence). The ends were cut back, 5 bases at V and 1 base at J, with 12 bases in the middle. The CDR3 coding sequence is TGTGCCAGTAGTCTCCCGCGGTCCAGCAATCAGCCCCAGCATTTT. As protein: CASSLPRSSNQPQHF.

J is TRBJ1-1 and V is TRBV7-9; D remains unclear. The CDR3 runs 11 residues. Trimming shortened V by 4 bases and J by 7 bases, and 7 bases separated the two germline ends. Per the germline V gene, CDR1 is SEHNR and CDR2 is FQNEAQ (reference sequence). CDR3 amino acids: CASSSLVEAFF. The CDR3 region has the DNA TGTGCCAGCAGCTCATTAGTTGAAGCTTTCTTT.

The chain couples TRBV4-1 to TRBJ2-5, with TRBD1 matching over 11 bases. The CDR3 sequence is 18 residues long. The trim removed 0 bases at V and 5 bases at J, leaving 11 bases unmatched. Germline V gives CDR1 MGHRA, CDR2 YSYEKL. In DNA form, the CDR3 reads TGCGCCAGCAGCCAAGAAGGGATAAGGACAGGGGGCTTCGAGACCCAGTACTTC. This gives the protein CASSQEGIRTGGFETQYF.

The chain is built from TRBV19 and TRBJ2-5; TRBD1 agrees at 7 bases. This CDR3 comprises 16 residues. CDR1 LNHDA and CDR2 SQIVND come from the germline V gene (reference sequence). Losses at the gene ends were 8 bases for V and 2 bases for J; bases not matched to a gene: 14. CDR3 residues: CASSNFWAGGQETQYF. CDR3 in DNA: TGTGCCAGTTCAAACTTTTGGGCAGGGGGACAAGAGACCCAGTACTTC.

V usage is TRBV7-6 and J usage is TRBJ2-3; D possibly corresponds to TRBD2 (7 bases). Germline CDR1 SGHVS, CDR2 FNYEAQ. Trimming pared 5 bases from V and 2 bases from J, leaving 14 bases between. The CDR3 contains 15 residues. The CDR3, as DNA: TGTGCCAGCAGCCCGGTGGGGGGGCCCACAGATACGCAGTATTTT. This encodes CASSPVGGPTDTQYF. The variable domain in full, with the rest retrieved from reference TRBV7-6 and TRBJ2-3, is GAGVSQSPRYKVTKRGQDVALRCDPISGHVSLYWYRQALGQGPEFLTYFNYEAQQDKSGLPNDRFSAERPEGSISTLTIQRTEQRDSAMYRCASSPVGGPTDTQYFGPGTRLTVL.